A selection of T cell receptor beta chains follows, all from one sample in a study of early T cells in non-severe SARS-CoV-2 infection. Using its own MiXCR run on the 5' RACE reads, TCRdb lists one record per CDR3 protein. The sample gives approximately 71,000 distinct CDR3 sequences, around 15% of which show up once; over 12% is in the top ten. The sequencing input was whole blood. The receptors were sampled from an adult who was a healthcare worker with PCR-confirmed SARS-CoV-2 infection or an uninfected control (not recorded which). CDR3s include the opening cysteine and the closing phenylalanine or tryptophan. The order of the fields is CDR3 DNA, CDR3 protein, clone size, D gene, CDR3 length, V gene, J gene. The D gene is left open where the match is weak. Size is stated for part of the rows, as once, few or many counts, or as a class when the clone is expanded.

CDR3nt: TGTGCCATCCGGGACGCCGTGGGGGACACTGAAGCTTTCTTT; CDR3aa: CAIRDAVGDTEAFF; abundance: NA; d_gene: NA; len: 14; v_gene: TRBV6-1; j_gene: TRBJ1-1
CDR3nt: TGCAGCGTTGCCCCGCAGGCGGCGGTCACTGAAGCTTTCTTT; CDR3aa: CSVAPQAAVTEAFF; abundance: NA; d_gene: NA; len: 14; v_gene: TRBV29-1; j_gene: TRBJ1-1
CDR3nt: TGTGCCAGCAGCTTAAATACGGGCTCCATCAATCAGCCCCAGCATTTT; CDR3aa: CASSLNTGSINQPQHF; abundance: many; d_gene: NA; len: 16; v_gene: TRBV7-8; j_gene: TRBJ1-5
CDR3nt: TGTGCCAGCAGCGTCACAGGGACCGCTGGAAACACCATATATTTT; CDR3aa: CASSVTGTAGNTIYF; abundance: few; d_gene: NA; len: 15; v_gene: TRBV9; j_gene: TRBJ1-3
CDR3nt: TGTGCCAGCAGCTTAGGGACTTCGACCGGGGAGCTGTTTTTT; CDR3aa: CASSLGTSTGELFF; abundance: NA; d_gene: NA; len: 14; v_gene: TRBV11-1; j_gene: TRBJ2-2
CDR3nt: TGTGCCAGCGGTGGGACTAGCGGATCAGATACGCAGTATTTT; CDR3aa: CASGGTSGSDTQYF; abundance: few; d_gene: TRBD2; len: 14; v_gene: TRBV6-1; j_gene: TRBJ2-3
CDR3nt: TGTGCCAGCAGAGCTGACAGCTATGGCTACACCTTC; CDR3aa: CASRADSYGYTF; abundance: NA; d_gene: NA; len: 12; v_gene: TRBV12-3/TRBV12-4; j_gene: TRBJ1-2
CDR3nt: TGTGCCAGCAGCCCCACGAGTGAAACTGAAGCTTTCTTT; CDR3aa: CASSPTSETEAFF; abundance: NA; d_gene: NA; len: 13; v_gene: TRBV9; j_gene: TRBJ1-1
CDR3nt: TGCAGTGCTGTCCAGCGCGATACGCAGTATTTT; CDR3aa: CSAVQRDTQYF; abundance: many; d_gene: NA; len: 11; v_gene: TRBV20-1; j_gene: TRBJ2-3
CDR3nt: TGTGCCAGCAGTCGAGACAGGGGATTTGAGCAGTTCTTC; CDR3aa: CASSRDRGFEQFF; abundance: NA; d_gene: TRBD1; len: 13; v_gene: TRBV6-1; j_gene: TRBJ2-1
CDR3nt: TGCAGCGTCGACACAGGGGATAGTGGCTACACCTTC; CDR3aa: CSVDTGDSGYTF; abundance: many; d_gene: TRBD1; len: 12; v_gene: TRBV29-1; j_gene: TRBJ1-2
CDR3nt: TGTGCCAGCAGCCAAGATCTCCCCACAGGGGGCAAGTCCTACGAGCAGTACTTC; CDR3aa: CASSQDLPTGGKSYEQYF; abundance: NA; d_gene: TRBD1; len: 18; v_gene: TRBV4-2; j_gene: TRBJ2-7
CDR3nt: TGTGCCATCAGTGAGTCTAAATTCTACGAGCAGTACTTC; CDR3aa: CAISESKFYEQYF; abundance: few; d_gene: NA; len: 13; v_gene: TRBV10-3; j_gene: TRBJ2-7
CDR3nt: TGTGCCAGCACACCGTTCGGACAGGGGGACGGCTACACCTTC; CDR3aa: CASTPFGQGDGYTF; abundance: few; d_gene: TRBD1; len: 14; v_gene: TRBV5-4; j_gene: TRBJ1-2
CDR3nt: TGTGCCAGCACTCAAATGGGGGGGACCTTGTATTTT; CDR3aa: CASTQMGGTLYF; abundance: NA; d_gene: TRBD2; len: 12; v_gene: TRBV2; j_gene: TRBJ2-3
CDR3nt: TGTGCCAGCAGCACGCCAGGGCCCGGGGAGCTGTTTTTT; CDR3aa: CASSTPGPGELFF; abundance: NA; d_gene: NA; len: 13; v_gene: TRBV9; j_gene: TRBJ2-2
CDR3nt: TGTGCCAGCAGCCCTAGTTTCGGACAGGGGTTTCCCAGGACCCAGTACTTC; CDR3aa: CASSPSFGQGFPRTQYF; abundance: NA; d_gene: TRBD1; len: 17; v_gene: TRBV7-2; j_gene: TRBJ2-5
CDR3nt: TGTGCCAGCAGCTTTACTCGCGGGGGGGAGTACCAAGAGACCCAGTACTTC; CDR3aa: CASSFTRGGEYQETQYF; abundance: NA; d_gene: TRBD2; len: 17; v_gene: TRBV11-3; j_gene: TRBJ2-5
CDR3nt: TGTGCCAGCAGCTTGGACTGGAGCTCCTACGAGCAGTACTTC; CDR3aa: CASSLDWSSYEQYF; abundance: NA; d_gene: NA; len: 14; v_gene: TRBV5-4; j_gene: TRBJ2-7
CDR3nt: TGTGCCAGCAGCTCGTCTGCGGGTACGAATACGCAGTATTTT; CDR3aa: CASSSSAGTNTQYF; abundance: NA; d_gene: NA; len: 14; v_gene: TRBV7-9; j_gene: TRBJ2-3